Listed below are T cell receptor beta chains from one sample, sequenced in a study of cytomegalovirus exposure and HLA in healthy donors. Sequencing used immunoSEQ multiplex PCR; TCRdb keeps in-frame clones, though not all of them. The sample yields about 91,000 clones, around 73% seen once. Sequenced: PBMCs. The receptors were gathered from a female donor in good health and CMV-seronegative. The CDR3 runs from the conserved cysteine through the conserved F or W. Each record gives: D gene, V gene, J gene, CDR3 length, clone size, CDR3 protein, CDR3 DNA. D genes are given only for firm matches. Only part of the rows carry a size: once, few, many, or a class if the clone is expanded.

>-|TRBV5-4|TRBJ2-1|14|-
CASSLQGPHNEQFF
TGTGCCAGCAGCCTACAGGGACCCCACAATGAGCAGTTCTTC
>-|TRBV2|TRBJ1-5|15|-
CASSGRWGGEQPQHF
TGTGCCAGCAGTGGGCGTTGGGGGGGAGAACAGCCCCAGCATTTT
>TRBD2|TRBV11-2|TRBJ2-7|14|-
CASTIGLAGYEQYF
TGTGCCAGCACCATCGGACTAGCTGGCTACGAGCAGTACTTC
>TRBD2|TRBV27|TRBJ2-3|19|few
CASSLGRLAGYTSTDTQYF
TGTGCCAGCAGCTTGGGGAGGCTAGCGGGGTATACTAGCACAGATACGCAGTATTTT
>-|TRBV30|TRBJ1-2|12|-
CAWSRTVDGYTF
TGTGCCTGGAGCAGGACAGTGGATGGCTACACCTTC
>TRBD2|TRBV9|TRBJ2-3|16|-
CASSVGGRAGTDTQYF
TGTGCCAGCAGCGTAGGGGGGAGGGCGGGCACAGATACGCAGTATTTT
>-|TRBV28|TRBJ2-1|16|-
CASSFTVPSSYNEQFF
TGTGCCAGCAGTTTTACTGTCCCTAGCTCCTACAATGAGCAGTTCTTC
>TRBD2|TRBV6-5|TRBJ2-1|16|-
CASSYSRSGGLNEQFF
TGTGCCAGCAGTTACTCGAGAAGCGGGGGGTTAAATGAGCAGTTCTTC
>-|TRBV12-5|TRBJ1-2|14|-
CASGTSPPGEGYTF
TGTGCTAGTGGAACCTCCCCACCGGGTGAGGGCTACACCTTC
>-|TRBV6-5|TRBJ1-1|12|-
CATRATNTEAFF
TGTGCCACCAGGGCAACGAACACTGAAGCTTTCTTT
>-|TRBV27|TRBJ1-1|14|-
CASSQTNVFTEAFF
TGTGCCAGCAGTCAGACAAACGTCTTCACTGAAGCTTTCTTT
>-|TRBV30|TRBJ1-6|15|few
CAWSVLRGRTSPLHF
TGTGCCTGGAGTGTCCTCAGGGGTCGGACTTCACCCCTCCACTTT
>-|TRBV5-1|TRBJ1-4|15|-
CASSLIGDRYEKLFF
TGCGCCAGCAGCTTGATAGGGGATCGTTATGAAAAACTGTTTTTT
>TRBD2|TRBV19|TRBJ2-7|16|-
CASSHLSREGPNEQYF
TGTGCCAGTAGCCACTTGAGCAGGGAGGGCCCTAACGAGCAGTACTTC
>TRBD1|TRBV6-1|TRBJ2-3|14|-
CASRDREITDTQYF
TGTGCCAGCAGAGACAGGGAAATCACAGATACGCAGTATTTT
>TRBD2|TRBV14|TRBJ2-3|18|-
CASSQDSGSRGRTDTQYF
TGTGCCAGCAGCCAAGATAGCGGGAGTAGGGGGCGCACAGATACGCAGTATTTT
>TRBD1|TRBV4-3|TRBJ1-2|15|once
CASSRTGGGNYGYTF
TGCGCCAGCAGCCGGACAGGGGGAGGTAACTATGGCTACACCTTC
>TRBD1|TRBV27|TRBJ1-1|16|-
CASSFIPTGSNTEAFF
TGTGCCAGCAGTTTCATACCGACAGGGTCGAACACTGAAGCTTTCTTT
>TRBD2|TRBV28|TRBJ2-7|17|few
CASSLMGKAGGGYEQYF
TGTGCCAGCAGTTTGATGGGGAAAGCGGGAGGGGGGTACGAGCAGTACTTC
>-|TRBV4-1|TRBJ2-1|14|-
CASSQTGPLDEQFF
TGCGCCAGCAGCCAAACAGGGCCCTTAGATGAGCAGTTCTTC
>-|TRBV7-6|TRBJ2-5|16|-
CASSPSHGQGGETQYF
TGTGCCAGCAGCCCCTCCCATGGCCAGGGTGGGGAGACCCAGTACTTC
>TRBD2|TRBV2|TRBJ2-1|13|few
CASRGLAADEQFF
TGTGCCAGCAGGGGACTAGCTGCGGATGAGCAGTTCTTC
>-|TRBV28|TRBJ2-5|12|-
CASIGGKETQYF
TGTGCCAGCATCGGAGGAAAAGAGACCCAGTACTTC
>-|TRBV25-1|TRBJ1-2|18|few
CASSGSDGKGTVGYGYNF
TGTGCCAGCAGTGGCTCTGACGGAAAGGGGACTGTTGGCTATGGCTACAACTTC
>-|TRBV18|TRBJ2-1|14|-
CASSPPGGYNEQFF
TGTGCCAGCTCACCACCGGGGGGCTACAATGAGCAGTTCTTC
>TRBD1|TRBV7-2|TRBJ1-4|16|-
CASSPRTGGNNEKLFF
TGTGCCAGCAGCCCCCGGACAGGGGGTAATAATGAAAAACTGTTTTTT
>-|TRBV30|TRBJ2-3|23|-
CAWSVWGTYHGVGEPYTTDTQYF
TGTGCCTGGAGTGTGTGGGGGACTTACCACGGGGTAGGGGAGCCTTATACCACAGATACGCAGTATTTT
>-|TRBV25-1|TRBJ2-2|14|-
CASSEWPDTGELFF
TGTGCCAGCAGTGAATGGCCAGACACCGGGGAGCTGTTTTTT
>-|TRBV12-5|TRBJ2-7|13|-
CASGLGLVYEQYF
TGTGCTAGTGGTTTGGGACTAGTTTACGAGCAGTACTTC
>-|TRBV27|TRBJ2-7|16|few
CASSLSGQGITYEQYF
TGTGCCAGCAGTTTATCCGGGCAGGGGATCACCTACGAGCAGTACTTC
>TRBD1|TRBV16|TRBJ1-5|14|few
CASSQDRDSQPQHF
TGTGCCAGCAGCCAAGACAGGGATTCTCAGCCCCAGCATTTT
>-|TRBV4-1|TRBJ1-2|15|-
CASSQVAGGVNGYTF
TGCGCCAGCAGCCAAGTCGCGGGTGGTGTTAATGGCTACACCTTC
>-|TRBV12-5|TRBJ1-1|14|few
CASGLVQGITEAFF
TGTGCTAGTGGTTTGGTCCAGGGAATTACTGAAGCTTTCTTT
>-|TRBV25-1|TRBJ1-2|13|-
CASSREGGYGYTF
TGTGCCAGCAGCCGCGAGGGTGGCTATGGCTACACCTTC
>TRBD1|TRBV7-2|TRBJ2-2|14|few
CASSPDRAGGELFF
TGTGCCAGCAGCCCAGACAGGGCGGGCGGGGAGCTGTTTTTT
>-|TRBV29-1|TRBJ2-3|14|-
CSVDGLASADTQYF
TGCAGCGTTGACGGCCTAGCCTCCGCAGATACGCAGTATTTT
>TRBD1|TRBV9|TRBJ1-3|18|few
CASSAETGGFPNRNTIYF
TGTGCCAGCAGCGCGGAGACAGGGGGCTTTCCCAACAGAAACACCATATATTTT
>-|TRBV7-8|TRBJ2-1|14|-
CASSGQGIVNEQFF
TGTGCCAGCAGCGGCCAGGGTATTGTGAATGAGCAGTTCTTC
>TRBD1|TRBV25-1|TRBJ1-2|15|-
CASSELGQGGYGYTF
TGTGCCAGCAGTGAATTGGGACAGGGGGGCTATGGCTACACCTTC
>-|TRBV5-6|TRBJ2-2|16|-
CASSYALGQYTGELFF
TGTGCCAGCAGCTATGCGTTGGGGCAATACACCGGGGAGCTGTTTTTT
>-|TRBV13|TRBJ2-7|14|-
CASSSKDLAYEQYF
TGTGCCAGCAGCTCCAAAGATTTAGCATACGAGCAGTACTTC
>TRBD2|TRBV9|TRBJ2-1|16|-
CASSAGGLAPFNEQFF
TGTGCCAGCAGCGCGGGGGGACTGGCACCTTTCAATGAGCAGTTCTTC
>-|TRBV10-1|TRBJ2-1|16|-
CASSGPGGRTTNEQFF
TGCGCCAGCAGTGGGCCTGGCGGCCGCACCACCAATGAGCAGTTCTTC
>-|TRBV29-1|TRBJ1-1|13|few
CSGYRAWNTEAFF
TGCAGCGGATACAGGGCTTGGAACACTGAAGCTTTCTTT
>TRBD1|TRBV18|TRBJ2-7|15|once
CASSPGQGASYEQYF
TGTGCCAGCTCTCCGGGACAGGGAGCCTCCTACGAGCAGTACTTC
>TRBD2|TRBV27|TRBJ2-3|15|-
CASSNRAGSTDTQYF
TGTGCCAGCAGTAATAGAGCGGGAAGCACAGATACGCAGTATTTT
>-|TRBV5-6|TRBJ1-5|14|-
CASSLRGFFEAQHF
TGTGCCAGCAGCTTGAGAGGATTCTTCGAAGCCCAGCATTTT
>TRBD1|TRBV2|TRBJ2-7|13|once
CASSVRQGYEQYF
TGTGCCAGCAGTGTCCGACAGGGATACGAGCAGTACTTC
>-|TRBV30|TRBJ2-7|15|few
CAWSVSTGIFYEQYF
TGTGCCTGGAGTGTATCGACAGGTATATTCTACGAGCAGTACTTC
>TRBD2|TRBV4-1|TRBJ2-4|17|-
CASSQFGTSGTKNIQYF
TGCGCCAGCAGCCAGTTCGGGACTAGCGGGACCAAAAACATTCAGTACTTC
>-|TRBV10-3|TRBJ1-4|13|few
CASQQDPNEKLFF
TGTGCCTCCCAACAGGACCCTAATGAAAAACTGTTTTTT
>TRBD2|TRBV27|TRBJ2-7|16|once
CASSLSSGGTTYEQYF
TGTGCCAGCAGTTTATCTAGCGGGGGGACAACCTACGAGCAGTACTTC
>TRBD1|TRBV28|TRBJ1-5|13|few
CASSSDRVGSQHF
TGTGCCAGCAGTTCGGACAGGGTCGGCAGCCAGCATTTT
>TRBD1|TRBV6-1|TRBJ1-3|15|-
CASSETPGTGETIYF
TGTGCCAGCAGTGAAACCCCCGGGACAGGGGAAACCATATATTTT
>-|TRBV19|TRBJ1-1|13|-
CASTLTGGAEAFF
TGTGCCAGTACTCTTACAGGTGGGGCTGAAGCTTTCTTT